This is a list of T cell receptor beta chains from one sample in a study of blood T cell repertoires in COVID-19. This table comes from immunoSEQ multiplex PCR, and its TCRdb copy is limited to in-frame clones, with some not included. The data hold about 28,000 clones, with around 85% observed a single time. The sample comprised peripheral blood. The receptors originated from a human donor in a cohort sampled during active COVID-19. Each CDR3 is given with its conserved first and last residue. A D gene is named only where the DNA matches it firmly. Expanded clones get a size class; other rows say once, few or many, or leave the size out.

>TRBJ1-3|.|TRBV7-2|few
CASSLLGGLSGNTIYF
TGTGCCAGCAGCTTACTAGGCGGACTCTCTGGAAACACCATATATTTT
>TRBJ1-2|.|TRBV7-9|.
CASSPQAPYGYTF
TGTGCCAGCAGTCCCCAGGCTCCCTATGGCTACACCTTC
>TRBJ1-3|.|TRBV5-6|.
CASSFGGDRSTIYF
TGTGCCAGCAGCTTCGGGGGGGACCGGAGCACCATATATTTT
>TRBJ2-3|TRBD1|TRBV4-2|once
CASSQAGTGWGETDTQYF
TGTGCCAGCAGCCAAGCGGGGACAGGGTGGGGAGAGACAGATACGCAGTATTTT
>TRBJ2-2|TRBD1|TRBV19|.
CASSLGTANTGELFF
TGTGCCAGTAGTTTGGGGACAGCGAACACCGGGGAGCTGTTTTTT
>TRBJ2-2|TRBD1|TRBV10-3|.
CATGTGNTGELFF
TGTGCCACCGGGACAGGGAACACCGGGGAGCTGTTTTTT
>TRBJ1-4|.|TRBV5-4|.
CASSLAATNEKLFF
TGTGCCAGCAGCTTGGCGGCAACTAATGAAAAACTGTTTTTT
>TRBJ2-4|.|TRBV12-3/TRBV12-4|few
CASSLTGNIQYF
TGTGCCAGCAGTTTGACGGGAAACATTCAGTACTTC
>TRBJ1-1|.|TRBV7-9|.
CASSLYRVNTEAFF
TGTGCCAGCAGCTTATACCGGGTAAACACTGAAGCTTTCTTT
>TRBJ2-1|TRBD2|TRBV28|.
CASSYSGIVDEQFF
TGTGCCAGCAGCTATAGCGGGATCGTCGATGAGCAGTTCTTC
>TRBJ2-7|TRBD1|TRBV7-8|.
CASSLTGPAYEQYF
TGTGCCAGCAGCCTGACAGGGCCAGCCTACGAGCAGTACTTC
>TRBJ2-3|TRBD1|TRBV9|.
CASSPGTGIYTDTQYF
TGTGCCAGCAGCCCCGGGACAGGGATTTACACAGATACGCAGTATTTT
>TRBJ1-5|.|TRBV21-1|.
CASSGRDNFQPQHF
TGTGCCAGCAGCGGCCGGGACAACTTTCAGCCCCAGCATTTT
>TRBJ1-1|TRBD1|TRBV11-3|once
CASRRTGVDTEAFF
TGTGCCAGCAGGCGTACAGGGGTGGACACTGAAGCTTTCTTT
>TRBJ1-1|.|TRBV12-3/TRBV12-4|.
CASSYRVGTEAFF
TGTGCCAGCAGTTACAGGGTTGGCACTGAAGCTTTCTTT
>TRBJ2-5|.|TRBV5-1|.
CASSLEGVQETQYF
TGCGCCAGCAGCTTGGAAGGGGTCCAAGAGACCCAGTACTTC
>TRBJ2-2|TRBD2|TRBV7-2|.
CASRQGSSGTGELFF
TGTGCCAGCCGGCAGGGGTCTAGCGGGACCGGGGAGCTGTTTTTT
>TRBJ1-1|.|TRBV7-9|few
CASTLGGNGEAFF
TGTGCCAGCACCCTGGGGGGTAATGGGGAAGCTTTCTTT
>TRBJ1-5|.|TRBV7-8|.
CASSLGWSGVLNQPQHF
TGTGCCAGCAGCTTAGGTTGGTCAGGGGTACTCAATCAGCCCCAGCATTTT
>TRBJ2-3|TRBD2|TRBV3-1/TRBV3-2|.
CASSQDRASGGDTQYF
TGTGCCAGCAGCCAAGATAGGGCTAGCGGGGGGGATACGCAGTATTTT
>TRBJ1-1|.|TRBV7-3|.
CASSITGQEAFF
TGTGCCAGCAGCATAACGGGACAAGAAGCTTTCTTT
>TRBJ2-1|.|TRBV28|.
CATRIGGTYNEQFF
TGTGCCACCCGGATTGGGGGGACCTACAATGAGCAGTTCTTC
>TRBJ1-1|TRBD1|TRBV6-5|.
CASSPSGQTNTEAFF
TGTGCCAGCAGTCCCTCGGGACAGACGAACACTGAAGCTTTCTTT
>TRBJ1-4|.|TRBV6-6|.
CASSQRKAADEKLFF
TGTGCCAGCAGTCAAAGGAAGGCCGCGGATGAAAAACTGTTTTTT
>TRBJ2-7|.|TRBV6-5|.
CASSYYPDSSYEQYF
TGTGCCAGCAGTTACTACCCGGACAGCTCCTACGAGCAGTACTTC
>TRBJ2-5|.|TRBV5-1|.
CASSRGQETQYF
TGCGCCAGCAGCCGAGGGCAAGAGACCCAGTACTTC
>TRBJ2-2|.|TRBV5-1|.
CASSLEGAHTGELFF
TGCGCCAGCAGCTTGGAAGGGGCCCACACCGGGGAGCTGTTTTTT
>TRBJ2-5|.|TRBV19|.
CASSIGGTETQYF
TGTGCCAGTAGTATCGGGGGTACAGAGACCCAGTACTTC
>TRBJ2-3|.|TRBV7-9|.
CASSFGGQTDTQYF
TGTGCCAGCAGCTTCGGAGGGCAGACAGATACGCAGTATTTT
>TRBJ1-2|TRBD1|TRBV29-1|once
CSVAGGQGAEGYTF
TGCAGCGTGGCCGGAGGACAGGGCGCAGAAGGCTACACCTTC
>TRBJ2-5|.|TRBV23-1|.
CASSLPLEDQVQETQYF
TGCGCCAGCAGTCTCCCCCTGGAGGACCAGGTCCAAGAGACCCAGTACTTC
>TRBJ2-3|TRBD2|TRBV11-3|.
CASSLGTSGTITDTQYF
TGTGCCAGCAGCTTAGGGACTAGCGGGACGATCACAGATACGCAGTATTTT
>TRBJ2-1|.|TRBV6-6|once
CASNLRARSYNEQFF
TGTGCCAGCAACCTCAGGGCCAGATCTTACAATGAGCAGTTCTTC
>TRBJ1-1|.|TRBV7-2|once
CASSLVGGGRPTTEAFF
TGTGCCAGCAGCTTAGTAGGGGGAGGGCGCCCAACCACTGAAGCTTTCTTT
>TRBJ2-7|TRBD1|TRBV7-9|.
CASSPGQGLEQYF
TGTGCCAGCTCACCGGGACAGGGGCTCGAGCAGTACTTC
>TRBJ1-1|.|TRBV4-1|.
CASSPSRTLNTEAFF
TGCGCCAGCAGCCCCTCAAGGACTCTGAACACTGAAGCTTTCTTT
>TRBJ2-7|TRBD2|TRBV6-5|.
CAAGGGDSSYEQYF
TGTGCCGCGGGAGGCGGAGACAGCTCCTACGAGCAGTACTTC
>TRBJ1-2|TRBD1|TRBV2|once
CASSERTGGGYTF
TGTGCCAGCAGTGAACGGACAGGGGGTGGCTACACCTTC
>TRBJ2-7|.|TRBV10-3|.
CAISESNRVGEQYF
TGTGCCATCAGTGAGTCGAACAGGGTCGGCGAGCAGTACTTC
>TRBJ2-3|TRBD1|TRBV7-2|.
CASSLVRDRGVPAQYF
TGTGCCAGCAGCTTAGTCCGGGACAGGGGGGTTCCGGCGCAGTATTTT
>TRBJ2-7|.|TRBV6-1|.
CASSEHGNYEQYF
TGTGCCAGCAGTGAACACGGGAACTACGAGCAGTACTTC
>TRBJ2-1|.|TRBV4-3|once
CASSQGISRVGGGNEQFF
TGCGCCAGCAGCCAAGGGATCTCGAGGGTAGGGGGTGGGAATGAGCAGTTCTTC
>TRBJ2-3|.|TRBV11-2|.
CASTPWGFSTDTQYF
TGTGCCAGCACTCCTTGGGGCTTTAGCACAGATACGCAGTATTTT
>TRBJ1-1|.|TRBV7-3|.
CASSEQGMGTEAFF
TGTGCCAGCAGTGAGCAGGGGATGGGCACTGAAGCTTTCTTT
>TRBJ1-4|.|TRBV6-1|.
CASSEGGVGEKLFF
TGTGCCAGCAGTGAAGGGGGGGTAGGTGAAAAACTGTTTTTT
>TRBJ2-7|.|TRBV7-9|once
CASSPSRRGYEQYF
TGTGCCAGCAGCCCATCGCGGAGGGGCTACGAGCAGTACTTC
>TRBJ2-4|TRBD1|TRBV6-5|.
CASLGTGTTIQYF
TGTGCCAGCCTTGGGACAGGGACGACCATTCAGTACTTC
>TRBJ2-3|.|TRBV7-2|.
CASSSPLAWGADTQYF
TGTGCCAGCAGCTCGCCGCTAGCGTGGGGGGCAGATACGCAGTATTTT
>TRBJ1-1|TRBD1|TRBV15|.
CATSRATGMGMVAFF
TGTGCCACCAGCAGAGCGACAGGGATGGGGATGGTAGCTTTCTTT
>TRBJ1-6|.|TRBV11-1|.
CASSLFGDSPLHF
TGTGCCAGCAGCTTATTCGGTGATTCACCCCTCCACTTT
>TRBJ2-5|.|TRBV3-1/TRBV3-2|few
CASSPNLGFQETQYF
TGTGCCAGCAGCCCAAATTTGGGCTTCCAAGAGACCCAGTACTTC
>TRBJ2-1|TRBD1|TRBV5-1|.
CASSLKVATGDEQFF
TGCGCCAGCAGCTTGAAGGTAGCTACAGGGGATGAGCAGTTCTTC
>TRBJ2-2|TRBD1|TRBV15|.
CATSREGQGATGELFF
TGTGCCACCAGCAGAGAGGGACAGGGGGCGACCGGGGAGCTGTTTTTT
>TRBJ2-4|.|TRBV3-1/TRBV3-2|.
CASSQDRGSPWAKNIQYF
TGTGCCAGCAGCCAAGATCGGGGGAGCCCCTGGGCCAAAAACATTCAGTACTTC
>TRBJ2-2|TRBD2|TRBV5-5|once
CASSLDLAGGGGELFF
TGTGCCAGCAGCTTGGACCTAGCGGGGGGCGGCGGGGAGCTGTTTTTT